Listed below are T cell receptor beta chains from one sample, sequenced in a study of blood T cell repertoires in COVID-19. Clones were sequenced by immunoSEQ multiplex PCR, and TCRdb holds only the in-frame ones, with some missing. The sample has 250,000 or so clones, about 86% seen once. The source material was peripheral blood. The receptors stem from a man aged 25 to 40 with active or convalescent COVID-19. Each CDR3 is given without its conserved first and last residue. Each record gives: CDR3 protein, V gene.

CDR3 protein: ASSLEGQGNYGYT; V gene: TRBV5-1
CDR3 protein: ASSKSGNSNQPQH; V gene: TRBV28
CDR3 protein: ASSQGGENYGYT; V gene: TRBV5-4
CDR3 protein: ASSILGRRTGNDQPQH; V gene: TRBV19
CDR3 protein: ASSTGTGLVSNQPQH; V gene: TRBV18
CDR3 protein: ASSSHVTGRVINEQY; V gene: TRBV5-8
CDR3 protein: ASSLSQGAVNTEAF; V gene: TRBV27
CDR3 protein: ASSYGLDRVENEQY; V gene: TRBV7-9
CDR3 protein: ASSPRGGAWDGYT; V gene: TRBV4-3
CDR3 protein: ASTRTSGGKNEQF; V gene: TRBV6-5
CDR3 protein: ASSQVGGLNTGELF; V gene: TRBV4-3
CDR3 protein: SASWGSGGSQETQY; V gene: TRBV20-1
CDR3 protein: ASRLGSNTEAF; V gene: TRBV7-9
CDR3 protein: ASNPQSGYNEQF; V gene: TRBV25-1
CDR3 protein: ASSLGQGWTQY; V gene: TRBV11-3
CDR3 protein: ASSRGQGRSGNTIY; V gene: TRBV5-4
CDR3 protein: ASSHRRGGREKLF; V gene: TRBV3-1/TRBV3-2
CDR3 protein: ASSQRQGFNEKLF; V gene: TRBV3-1/TRBV3-2
CDR3 protein: ASSQERDTEAF; V gene: TRBV4-1
CDR3 protein: ASSLVGGSSTEAF; V gene: TRBV19
CDR3 protein: ASKPFRVVTTEAF; V gene: TRBV6-5
CDR3 protein: ASSPDRTDNQPQH; V gene: TRBV28
CDR3 protein: ASSVADGANYGYT; V gene: TRBV9
CDR3 protein: ASSIQGNTGELF; V gene: TRBV19
CDR3 protein: ASSLGSRGSSEQF; V gene: TRBV5-4
CDR3 protein: ASSDRGGSYEQY; V gene: TRBV27
CDR3 protein: ASSSSGGRQANTGELF; V gene: TRBV25-1
CDR3 protein: ASSLTDYGYT; V gene: TRBV5-1
CDR3 protein: SVDDRPNTGELF; V gene: TRBV29-1
CDR3 protein: ASSLGLAGGPADTQY; V gene: TRBV5-1
CDR3 protein: ASSLSGTGDYEQY; V gene: TRBV5-4
CDR3 protein: ASSPVRTGDEQY; V gene: TRBV4-1
CDR3 protein: ASSERTHYEKLF; V gene: TRBV19
CDR3 protein: ASSKQGAGTQH; V gene: TRBV3-1/TRBV3-2
CDR3 protein: ASERGLRGTEAF; V gene: TRBV19
CDR3 protein: ASSLQGGGEKLF; V gene: TRBV7-9
CDR3 protein: ASSLSDSVAYEQY; V gene: TRBV27
CDR3 protein: ASSLVPGPNNEQF; V gene: TRBV7-3
CDR3 protein: ASSLGRRSSYEQY; V gene: TRBV5-1
CDR3 protein: ASSHGQGGPETQY; V gene: TRBV5-5
CDR3 protein: ASSQDVGVRGYT; V gene: TRBV14
CDR3 protein: ASSQGTGGYEQF; V gene: TRBV4-1
CDR3 protein: ASDRGFNSPLH; V gene: TRBV6-5
CDR3 protein: ASSMAQGVDTQY; V gene: TRBV19
CDR3 protein: ASSKALVREVLNSPLH; V gene: TRBV21-1
CDR3 protein: ASSPGGQGRAYEQY; V gene: TRBV28
CDR3 protein: ASSPAGPGWDTGELF; V gene: TRBV11-2
CDR3 protein: ASWRRGNSPLH; V gene: TRBV12-3/TRBV12-4
CDR3 protein: ASSPGQTYGYT; V gene: TRBV5-6
CDR3 protein: SAEQNTEAF; V gene: TRBV20-1
CDR3 protein: ASSELVLAGRETQY; V gene: TRBV25-1
CDR3 protein: ASSQGTGANTEAF; V gene: TRBV4-1
CDR3 protein: ASSQDGQGTETQY; V gene: TRBV4-3
CDR3 protein: ASSPLAQGYSPLH; V gene: TRBV4-2
CDR3 protein: ASSTGGKDQPQH; V gene: TRBV5-4